The next 26 T cell receptor beta chains were all read from a single sample in a study of cytomegalovirus exposure and HLA in healthy donors (dated by TCRdb to between 2016 and 2019). Libraries were built with the immunoSEQ multiplex PCR assay. For the multiplex PCR, a mixture combining 60 forward primers for TCR Vbeta segments and 13 reverse primers for TCR Jbeta segments was used. Entries here come from immuneACCESS through TCRdb and include only in-frame sequences with V and J called. Some clones fail to appear in such tables; in the studies checked, an unresolved V gene covers under half of the shortfall, and the cause of the remainder is unknown. The table for this sample lists approximately 220,000 clones; over 80% of them were counted only once. Around 6% of the sample goes to the ten largest clones. Sample: PBMCs. The receptor source for this set is a man aged 40-49 years in good health and CMV-seropositive.

The chain combines TRBV30 with TRBJ2-3; 8 nucleotides agree with TRBD2. This CDR3 comprises 12 residues. CDR1 and CDR2 (germline): GTSNPN, SVGIG (reference sequence). V was pared by 5 bases and J by 4 bases, with 2 bases of the junction left unmatched. The CDR3 DNA reads TGTGCCTGGGCGGGGGGAGCAGATACGCAGTATTTT. As protein: CAWAGGADTQYF.

This chain joins TRBV4-1 and TRBJ2-5; D may be TRBD2 (7 bases). The CDR3 has 16 amino acids. CDR1 is MGHRA and CDR2 is YSYEKL in the germline V gene. Deletions cut 1 base from V and 5 bases from J, with 17 bases between. This CDR3 reads CASSQGGAGVQETQYF. The CDR3 DNA sequence: TGCGCCAGCAGCCAAGGGGGGGCGGGAGTTCAGGAGACCCAGTACTTC.

The chain employs TRBV6-5 and TRBJ2-1; 7 positions match TRBD2. Germline lookup yields CDR1 MNHEY and CDR2 SVGAGI. This CDR3 is 16 amino acids long. Unmatched junction bases numbered 13, after V lost 4 bases and J lost 7 bases. The CDR3 is CASSSLRAGLGNEQFF. The CDR3 DNA reads TGTGCCAGCAGTTCCCTTCGAGCGGGGCTGGGGAATGAGCAGTTCTTC.

This rearrangement joins TRBV19 to TRBJ2-3, with 8 positions matching TRBD2. After removal of 2 bases from V and 5 bases from J, the junction contained 12 bases not matched to a gene. The CDR3 sequence is 17 residues long. From germline, CDR1 is LNHDA and CDR2 SQIVND (reference sequence). The CDR3 protein is CASSIRIGAGVEDTQYF. In DNA, the CDR3 is TGTGCCAGTAGTATAAGAATCGGAGCGGGAGTGGAAGATACGCAGTATTTT.

Here the CDR3 DNA reads TGTGCCAGCACCAAAAGCGGGAGCACCGGGGAGCTGTTTTTT. It codes for CASTKSGSTGELFF. The chain is built from TRBV6-5 and TRBJ2-2; 8 bases agree with TRBD2. Losses at the gene ends were 7 bases for V and 4 bases for J; bases not matched to a gene: 5. Germline values: CDR1 MNHEY, CDR2 SVGAGI. This CDR3 region has 14 residues.

The chain couples TRBV5-4 to TRBJ2-2; TRBD2 agrees at 8 bases. Looked up from germline, CDR1 is SGHNT and CDR2 is YYREEE (reference sequence). J was trimmed by 0 bases and V by 2 bases; bases with no gene match: 6. The CDR3 is made up of 17 amino acids. In DNA, the CDR3 is TGTGCCAGCAGCTTTCTCACTAGCGGTACGAACACCGGGGAGCTGTTTTTT. Encoded protein: CASSFLTSGTNTGELFF.

V usage is TRBV30 and J usage is TRBJ2-1; possibly TRBD2 for D (7 bases). The ends were cut back, 4 bases at V and 3 bases at J, with 22 bases in the middle. The CDR3 runs 17 residues. Germline assignment: CDR1 GTSNPN and CDR2 SVGIG (reference sequence). This chain's CDR3 is CAWTEGGAGTRYNEQFF. The CDR3 DNA sequence: TGTGCCTGGACTGAGGGGGGGGCGGGTACACGCTACAATGAGCAGTTCTTC.

The chain couples TRBV10-3 to TRBJ1-2; D is unclear. The germline V gene has CDR1 ENHRY and CDR2 SYGVKD. There are 13 residues in the CDR3. V lost 7 bases and J 2 bases, leaving 11 bases between the germline ends. Written as DNA, the CDR3 is TGTGCCATCAATTCATTCGAGAACTATGGCTACACCTTC. The encoded protein is CAINSFENYGYTF.

This clone has more than one count but fewer than ten. The chain uses TRBV7-3 and TRBJ2-1, with 9 bases that match TRBD1. Germline V gives CDR1 SGHTA, CDR2 FQGTGA. Trimming removed 5 bases from V and 0 bases from J; junction bases left unmatched: 11. The CDR3 is made up of 18 amino acids. The CDR3 region is CASSITGGPPNSYNEQFF. In nucleotides, the CDR3 is TGTGCCAGCAGCATCACAGGGGGCCCTCCTAACTCCTACAATGAGCAGTTCTTC. The full variable domain, rest sourced from reference TRBV7-3 and TRBJ2-1, is GAGVSQTPSNKVTEKGKYVELRCDPISGHTALYWYRQSLGQGPEFLIYFQGTGAADDSGLPNDRFFAVRPEGSVSTLKIQRTERGDSAVYLCASSITGGPPNSYNEQFFGPGTRLTVL.

The CDR3 here is CASSSGTGGPYEQYV. The CDR3 DNA reads TGTGCCAGCAGTTCGGGGACAGGGGGTCCCTACGAGCAGTACGTC. The chain couples TRBV27 to TRBJ2-7; 11 bases fit TRBD1. CDR3 length: 15 residues. The germline gives CDR1 MNHEY, CDR2 SMNVEV (reference sequence). Trimming removed 4 bases from V and 2 bases from J; junction bases left unmatched: 4.

V gene TRBV5-8 combines with J gene TRBJ1-1; maybe TRBD1 (5 bases). This CDR3 comprises 14 residues. Germline V gives CDR1 SGHTS, CDR2 YDEGEE. With 3 bases removed from V and 1 base from J, the gap between germline ends came to 10 bases. The CDR3 region is CASSYRTWNTEAFF. As DNA, the CDR3 is TGTGCCAGCAGCTATCGGACATGGAACACTGAAGCTTTCTTT.

V gene TRBV7-3 combines with J gene TRBJ2-3, with unresolved D. CDR3 length: 15 residues. Germline CDR1 SGHTA, CDR2 FQGTGA. V was cut by 4 bases and J by 3 bases, with 14 bases left in between. CDR3 nucleotide sequence: TGTGCCAGCAGCTCAGTGGGCGCATGGACAGATACGCAGTATTTT. It translates to CASSSVGAWTDTQYF. Together with reference TRBV7-3 and TRBJ2-3, the CDR3 gives the full variable domain: GAGVSQTPSNKVTEKGKYVELRCDPISGHTALYWYRQSLGQGPEFLIYFQGTGAADDSGLPNDRFFAVRPEGSVSTLKIQRTERGDSAVYLCASSSVGAWTDTQYFGPGTRLTVL.

This chain connects TRBV6-4 to TRBJ2-1; TRBD2 matches at 9 bases. There are 16 residues in the CDR3. J lost 1 base, V lost 2 bases, and 3 bases had no gene match. Germline V lookup: CDR1 MRHNA, CDR2 SNTAGT. The chain's CDR3 is CASSDKAGGSYNEQFF. The CDR3 coding sequence is TGTGCCAGCAGTGACAAAGCGGGGGGATCCTACAATGAGCAGTTCTTC.

This clone was observed a single time. The rearrangement links TRBV11-3 to TRBJ2-7, with D unclear. CDR3 length: 14 amino acids. Germline assignment: CDR1 SGHNT and CDR2 YENEEA. V was cut by 5 bases and J by 5 bases, with 16 bases left in between. DNA for the CDR3: TGTGCCAGCAGCGCGAGTGGCCTTGGAGACGAGCAGTACTTC. This codes for CASSASGLGDEQYF.

This chain joins TRBV10-1 and TRBJ2-2; possible D gene TRBD1, 6 bases. Germline CDR1 WNHNN, CDR2 SYGVQD (reference sequence). V lost 4 bases and J lost 6, with 18 bases in between. CDR3 length: 16 amino acids. The CDR3 region is CASSGSRTEKAGELFF. The CDR3 DNA sequence: TGCGCCAGCAGTGGTTCTCGGACAGAGAAAGCCGGGGAGCTGTTTTTT.

This clone was seen a handful of times. The gene calls are TRBV5-1 and TRBJ1-2, with TRBD1 identical over 7 bases. This CDR3 contains 14 residues. Germline CDR1 reads SGHRS; CDR2 reads YFSETQ. V trimming: 9 bases; J trimming: 0 bases; junction bases outside the gene matches: 8. CDR3 bases: TGCGCCACCCGGGACAGAACTACTAACTATGGCTACACCTTC. It encodes CATRDRTTNYGYTF.

This sequence joins TRBV6-6 and TRBJ2-1, with a weak D call TRBD2 (6 bases). CDR1 and CDR2 (germline): MNHNY, SVGAGI (reference sequence). The CDR3 length is 14 residues. Trimming pared 2 bases from V and 9 bases from J, leaving 14 bases between. CDR3 residues: CASSYASAVPEQFF. The CDR3 nucleotides are TGTGCCAGCAGTTACGCTAGCGCCGTACCTGAGCAGTTCTTC.

The chain is built from TRBV30 and TRBJ2-1, with D possibly matching TRBD1 (6 bases). V shed 0 bases and J shed 12 bases, with 15 bases lying between them. This CDR3 region has 13 residues. CDR1 GTSNPN and CDR2 SVGIG come from the germline V gene (reference sequence). CDR3 DNA: TGTGCCTGGAGTGTTGTCCCGGACAGTATGCAGTTCTTC. Translating it yields CAWSVVPDSMQFF.

The count of this clone is one. V gene TRBV6-4 combines with J gene TRBJ2-2, with TRBD2 matching over 7 bases. Germline CDR1 MRHNA, CDR2 SNTAGT. The CDR3 spans 16 residues. With V trimmed by 5 bases and J by 1 base, 7 bases remained unmatched. The CDR3 nucleotides are TGTGCCAGCAGTTCCCATGTAGCGGGGAACACCGGGGAGCTGTTTTTT. It codes for CASSSHVAGNTGELFF.

This sequence joins TRBV5-4 and TRBJ2-4, with 8 bases lining up with TRBD1. V gave up 3 bases and J gave up 1 base; unmatched junction bases: 6. This CDR3 is built from 16 residues. CDR1 SGHNT and CDR2 YYREEE come from the germline V gene (reference sequence). The CDR3 nucleotides are TGTGCCAGCAGCTCCCCGGACAGGGCGGCCAAAAACATTCAGTACTTC. Amino acids: CASSSPDRAAKNIQYF.

The chain uses TRBV15 and TRBJ2-5, with D possibly being TRBD2 (6 bases). Per germline, CDR1 LNHNV and CDR2 YYDKDF (reference sequence). This CDR3 is 16 amino acids long. V dropped 0 bases and J dropped 9 bases, with 20 bases sitting between them. The CDR3: CATSREGGNQKVAQYF. CDR3 nucleotide sequence: TGTGCCACCAGCAGAGAGGGCGGGAATCAGAAGGTTGCCCAGTACTTC.

This chain connects TRBV6-1 to TRBJ2-7, with 8 bases identical to TRBD2. This CDR3 is built from 14 residues. Trimming took 0 bases from V and 7 from J; bases not matched to a gene: 5. From germline, CDR1 is MNHNS and CDR2 SASEGT. CDR3 sequence (DNA): TGTGCCAGCAGTGAAGCTCGGACTAGCTGGGAGCAGTACGTC. Protein sequence: CASSEARTSWEQYV.

The genes are TRBV5-1 and TRBJ1-3, with D perhaps matching TRBD1 (6 bases). This CDR3 spans 18 amino acids. V was clipped by 0 bases and J by 0 bases, with 16 bases between them. Germline V CDR1 and CDR2: SGHRS, YFSETQ. CDR3 DNA: TGCGCCAGCAGCTTGGGAGGTCCGGACAGAGCCTCTGGAAACACCATATATTTT. It specifies CASSLGGPDRASGNTIYF.

This chain connects TRBV29-1 to TRBJ2-1; 11 bases map to TRBD2. The junction had 13 bases not matched to a gene; V was cut back by 0 bases and J by 6 bases. The CDR3 extends over 18 amino acids. Germline CDR1 and CDR2: SQVTM and ANQGSEA. The CDR3 reads CSVEDRTSGRYLLNEQFF. The CDR3 region has the DNA TGCAGCGTTGAAGATCGGACTAGCGGGCGCTACCTCCTCAATGAGCAGTTCTTC.

The V and J genes are TRBV29-1 and TRBJ2-3, with TRBD2 matching 12 bases. CDR3 length: 14 residues. Germline lookup yields CDR1 SQVTM and CDR2 ANQGSEA. J gave up 5 bases and V 4 bases, and 4 bases lay outside the gene matches. The CDR3 DNA is TGCAGCGTTGGACTAGCGGGAGCAAGAGATACGCAGTATTTT. Its translation: CSVGLAGARDTQYF.

The chain is built from TRBV2 and TRBJ1-1; the D is unclear. The CDR3 extends over 15 amino acids. V dropped 1 base and J dropped 3 bases, with 12 bases sitting between them. Germline V gene sequence: CDR1 SNHLY, CDR2 FYNNEI. The CDR3 DNA is TGTGCCAGCAGTGAAGGTGGCAGGAGGGACACTGAAGCTTTCTTT. This gives the protein CASSEGGRRDTEAFF.